This T cell receptor (beta chain) is drawn from a study of resident and recirculating memory T cells in vitiligo. On the study more broadly: Epidermis came from shave biopsies of lesional and nonlesional sites, plus PBMCs. Study results and caveats: TCR sequences were not conserved across biopsy sites or patients.

Unmatched junction bases numbered 12, after V lost 3 bases and J lost 6 bases. This CDR3 contains 16 residues. Germline loops: CDR1 SGHAT, CDR2 FQNNGV. The table came from immunoSEQ multiplex PCR; TCRdb's copy has only in-frame clones and leaves some out. The sample contains roughly 80,000 clones, about 91% of which appear only once. Stable patients also lacked confetti depigmentation, a sign of active vitiligo. Note on this clone: Its specificity is unknown.

The sequenced sample consisted of blood. The origin of this receptor is a male donor with vitiligo. V is TRBV11-2 and J is TRBJ2-3; 7 positions agree with TRBD2. CDR3 sequence (DNA): TGTGCCAGCAGCTTGAGGGTGGTAGCGGGTTGGGATACGCAGTATTTT. Translating it yields CASSLRVVAGWDTQYF.